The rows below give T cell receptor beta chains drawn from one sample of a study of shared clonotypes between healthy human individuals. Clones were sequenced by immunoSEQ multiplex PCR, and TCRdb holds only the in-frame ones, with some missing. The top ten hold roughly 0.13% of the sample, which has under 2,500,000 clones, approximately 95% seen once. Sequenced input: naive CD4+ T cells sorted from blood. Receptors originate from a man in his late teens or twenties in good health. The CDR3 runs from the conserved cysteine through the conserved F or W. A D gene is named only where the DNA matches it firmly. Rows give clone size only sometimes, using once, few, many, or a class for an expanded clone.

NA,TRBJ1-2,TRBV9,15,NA,TGTGCCAGCAGCGCCGGACAAGGGGGGAACTATGGCTACACCTTC,CASSAGQGGNYGYTF
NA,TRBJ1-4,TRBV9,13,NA,TGTGCCAGCAGCCTAGCAGGATTGGAAAAACTGTCTTTT,CASSLAGLEKLSF
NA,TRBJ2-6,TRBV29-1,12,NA,TGCAGCGTTGGCTCTGGGGCCAACGTCCTGACTTTC,CSVGSGANVLTF
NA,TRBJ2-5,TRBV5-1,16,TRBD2,TGCGCCAGCAGCTTGCCCGGGGGGGCAGCCAGAGAGACCCAGTACTTC,CASSLPGGAARETQYF
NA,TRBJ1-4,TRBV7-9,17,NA,TGTGCCAGCAGCTTAGCATGGGCGGGAACAACTAATGAAAAACTGTTTTTT,CASSLAWAGTTNEKLFF
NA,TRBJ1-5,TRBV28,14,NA,TGTGCCAGCAGTGACATAAGTAGCAATCAGCCCCAGCATTTT,CASSDISSNQPQHF
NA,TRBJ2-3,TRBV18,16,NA,TGTGCCAGCTCACCAACCTGGGGGATAGGCGCAGATACGCAGTATTTT,CASSPTWGIGADTQYF
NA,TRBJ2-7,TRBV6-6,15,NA,TGTGCCAGCACTACGGGACTTAGTCTAGGCTACGAGCAGTACTTC,CASTTGLSLGYEQYF
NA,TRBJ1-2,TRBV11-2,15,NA,TGTGCCAGCAGCTTAGGAGTTCCGACTTCCTATGGCTACACCTTC,CASSLGVPTSYGYTF
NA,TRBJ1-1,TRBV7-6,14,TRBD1,TGTGCCAGCAGTCAACAGGGGATGAACACTGAAGCTTTCTTT,CASSQQGMNTEAFF
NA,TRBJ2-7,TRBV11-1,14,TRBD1,TGTGCCAGCAGCTTAGCTATGACAGGGATCCAGCAGTACTTC,CASSLAMTGIQQYF
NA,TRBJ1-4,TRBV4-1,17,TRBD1,TGCGCCAGCAGCCAAAGACAGGGGGCCGTCACTAATGAAAAACTGTTTTTT,CASSQRQGAVTNEKLFF
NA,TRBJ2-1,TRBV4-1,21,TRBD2,TGCGCCAGCAGGCGGGATTTGGGCGATAGACTAGCGGGGGGAGCCTACAATGAGCAGTTCTTC,CASRRDLGDRLAGGAYNEQFF
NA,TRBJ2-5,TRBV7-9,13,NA,TGTGCCAGCAGCCCCTCGACGCCTCAGACCCAGTACTTC,CASSPSTPQTQYF
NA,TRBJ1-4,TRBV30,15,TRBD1,TGTGCCTGGGTGGGACAGCGTGCAACTAATGAAAAACTGTTTTTT,CAWVGQRATNEKLFF
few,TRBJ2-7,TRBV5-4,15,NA,TGTGCCAGCAGCCCTCCGGGACGGCCCTCCTACGAGCAGTACTTC,CASSPPGRPSYEQYF
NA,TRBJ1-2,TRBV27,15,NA,TGTGCCAGCAGTCTGACTCAGGGATTATTTCATGGCTACACCTTC,CASSLTQGLFHGYTF
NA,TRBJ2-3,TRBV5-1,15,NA,TGCGCCAGCAGCTTGGACCACACCCCGGTGGATACGCAGTATTTT,CASSLDHTPVDTQYF
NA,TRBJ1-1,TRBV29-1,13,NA,TGCAGCGGGGACTCCGGGGGGAACACTGAAGCTTTCTTT,CSGDSGGNTEAFF
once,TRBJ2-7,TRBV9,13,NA,TGTGCCAGCAGCGTAGGACTGTCCTACGAGCAGTACTTC,CASSVGLSYEQYF
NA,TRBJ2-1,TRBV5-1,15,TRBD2,TGCGCCAGCAGCTTACAGCGGGGGGGTCAGAATGAGCAGTTCTTC,CASSLQRGGQNEQFF
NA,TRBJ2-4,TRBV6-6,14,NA,TGTGCCAGCAGTTACGAGACTAGGTTCGACATTCAGTACTTC,CASSYETRFDIQYF
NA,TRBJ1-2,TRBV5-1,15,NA,TGCGCCAGCAGCTTGGAGTCCAGGGGTATCGGAGGCTACACCTTC,CASSLESRGIGGYTF
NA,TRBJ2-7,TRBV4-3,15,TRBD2,TGCGCCAGCAGCCAAGACCTAGCGGGAGCGGACGAGCAGTACTTC,CASSQDLAGADEQYF
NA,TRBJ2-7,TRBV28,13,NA,TGTGCCAGCAGCCGCAACTTTGGGTACGAGCAGTACTTC,CASSRNFGYEQYF
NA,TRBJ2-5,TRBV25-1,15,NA,TGTGCCAGCAGTCCTCCGGGACCCAAAGGAGAGACCCAGTACTTC,CASSPPGPKGETQYF